This T cell receptor (beta chain) was sequenced for a study of T cells in Graves' hyperthyroidism and ophthalmopathy. Amplification targeted TCR beta CDR3 regions from RNA transcripts. The HTBI primer set drove a first-round RT-PCR of the TCR CDR3. MiXCR was run by TCRdb on the multiplex PCR reads, yielding one entry per CDR3 protein. The sample consists of over 500,000 distinct CDR3 sequences, roughly 17% of them appearing once. V was shortened by 0 bases and J by 3 bases, with 15 bases between the two germline ends. Germline V CDR1 and CDR2: DFQATT, SNEGSKA (reference sequence). The CDR3 runs to 15 residues.

This clonotype was obtained from a woman under 30 with Graves' ophthalmopathy. The sequenced sample was blood. The chain carries TRBV20-1 and TRBJ2-7; perhaps TRBD1 as D (6 bases). The CDR3 sequence is CSARDGQGMFYEQYF. The CDR3 DNA is TGCAGTGCTAGAGACGGTCAGGGGATGTTCTACGAGCAGTACTTC.